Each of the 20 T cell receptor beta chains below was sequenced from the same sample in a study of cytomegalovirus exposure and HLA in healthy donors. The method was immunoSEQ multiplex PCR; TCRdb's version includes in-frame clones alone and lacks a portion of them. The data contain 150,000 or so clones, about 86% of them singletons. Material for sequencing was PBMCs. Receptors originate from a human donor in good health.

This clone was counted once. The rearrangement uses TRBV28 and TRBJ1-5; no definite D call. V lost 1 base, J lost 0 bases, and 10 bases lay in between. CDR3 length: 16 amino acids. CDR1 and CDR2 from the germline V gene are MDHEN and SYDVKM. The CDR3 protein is CASSLYSSYSNQPQHF. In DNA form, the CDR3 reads TGTGCCAGCAGTTTATACAGCTCTTATAGCAATCAGCCCCAGCATTTT. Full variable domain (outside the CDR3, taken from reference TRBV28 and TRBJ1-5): DVKVTQSSRYLVKRTGEKVFLECVQDMDHENMFWYRQDPGLGLRLIYFSYDVKMKEKGDIPEGYSVSREKKERFSLILESASTNQTSMYLCASSLYSSYSNQPQHFGDGTRLSIL.

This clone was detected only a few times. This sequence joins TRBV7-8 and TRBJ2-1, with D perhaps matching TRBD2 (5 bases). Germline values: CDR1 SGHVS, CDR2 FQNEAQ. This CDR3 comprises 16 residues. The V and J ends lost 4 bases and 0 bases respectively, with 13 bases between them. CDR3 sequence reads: CASSSDYASSYNEQFF. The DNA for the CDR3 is TGTGCCAGCAGCTCCGACTACGCGAGCTCCTACAATGAGCAGTTCTTC.

CDR3 loop: CASSVASGGLNEQFF. CDR3 in DNA: TGTGCCAGCAGCGTAGCTAGCGGGGGCCTCAATGAGCAGTTCTTC. The V and J genes are TRBV9 and TRBJ2-1; 10 bases map to TRBD2. This CDR3 is built from 15 residues. Germline-derived CDR1 and CDR2 are SGDLS and YYNGEE. V was pared by 0 bases and J by 6 bases, with 3 bases of the junction left unmatched.

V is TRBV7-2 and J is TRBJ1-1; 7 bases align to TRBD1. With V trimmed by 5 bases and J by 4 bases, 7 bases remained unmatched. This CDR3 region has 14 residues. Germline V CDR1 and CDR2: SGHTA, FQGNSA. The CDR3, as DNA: TGTGCCAGCAGCCCACAGGGGAGTGCCACTGAAGCTTTCTTT. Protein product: CASSPQGSATEAFF.

The CDR3 bases are TGTGCCAGTAGTAGAACAGGGGGCCAGAAGTCCTACGAGCAGTACTTC. This encodes CASSRTGGQKSYEQYF. The chain is built from TRBV19 and TRBJ2-7; 9 bases line up with TRBD1. The CDR3 is made up of 16 amino acids. J gave up 1 base and V 4 bases, and 8 bases lay outside the gene matches. CDR1 and CDR2 from the germline V gene are LNHDA and SQIVND (reference sequence).

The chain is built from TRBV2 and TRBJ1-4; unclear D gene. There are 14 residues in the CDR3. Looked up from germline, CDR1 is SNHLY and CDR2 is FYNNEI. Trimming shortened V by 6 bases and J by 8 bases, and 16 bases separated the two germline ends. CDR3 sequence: CASSASLVSEKLFF. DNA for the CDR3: TGTGCCAGCAGCGCCAGTCTAGTTAGCGAAAAACTGTTTTTT.

CDR3 sequence: CASSSSSGTVGTQYF. The CDR3 nucleotides read TGCGCCAGCAGCTCTTCCTCCGGGACTGTAGGGACCCAGTACTTC. J is TRBJ2-5 and V is TRBV5-1; perhaps TRBD2 as D (6 bases). Germline CDR1 and CDR2: SGHRS and YFSETQ. This CDR3 has 15 amino acids. Trimming stripped 3 bases from V and 7 bases from J, with 19 bases between.

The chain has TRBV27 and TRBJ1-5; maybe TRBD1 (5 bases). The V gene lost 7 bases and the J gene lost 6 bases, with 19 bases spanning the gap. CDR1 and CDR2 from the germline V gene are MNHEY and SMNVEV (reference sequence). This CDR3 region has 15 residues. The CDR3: CASTVSGRRGQPQHF. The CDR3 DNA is TGTGCCAGCACCGTTTCGGGGAGGAGGGGTCAGCCCCAGCATTTT.

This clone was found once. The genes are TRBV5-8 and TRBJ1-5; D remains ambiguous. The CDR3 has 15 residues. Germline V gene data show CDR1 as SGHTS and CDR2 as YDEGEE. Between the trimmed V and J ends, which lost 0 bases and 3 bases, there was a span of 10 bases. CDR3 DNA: TGTGCCAGCAGCTTGGGAGGCAGAGACAATCAGCCCCAGCATTTT. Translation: CASSLGGRDNQPQHF.

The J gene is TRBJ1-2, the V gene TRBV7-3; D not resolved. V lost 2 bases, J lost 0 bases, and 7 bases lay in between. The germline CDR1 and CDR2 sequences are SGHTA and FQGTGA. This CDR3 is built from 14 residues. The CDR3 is CASSLDGANYGYTF. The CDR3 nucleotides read TGTGCCAGCAGCTTAGACGGAGCTAACTATGGCTACACCTTC.

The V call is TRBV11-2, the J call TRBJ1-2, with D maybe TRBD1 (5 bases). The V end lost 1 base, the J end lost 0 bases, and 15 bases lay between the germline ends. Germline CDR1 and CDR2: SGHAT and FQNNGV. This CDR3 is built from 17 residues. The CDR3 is CASSLVPGGGANYGYTF. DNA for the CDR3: TGTGCCAGCAGCTTAGTCCCAGGCGGGGGAGCTAACTATGGCTACACCTTC.

In DNA form, the CDR3 reads TGTGCCAGCAGTGTCACCGGGACAAGTGGAACTGAAGCTTTCTTT. Translated: CASSVTGTSGTEAFF. V usage is TRBV27 and J usage is TRBJ1-1, with D possibly TRBD1 on 6 matching bases. Germline V gene sequence: CDR1 MNHEY, CDR2 SMNVEV (reference sequence). The CDR3 is 15 amino acids. V shed 5 bases and J shed 5 bases, with 18 bases lying between them.

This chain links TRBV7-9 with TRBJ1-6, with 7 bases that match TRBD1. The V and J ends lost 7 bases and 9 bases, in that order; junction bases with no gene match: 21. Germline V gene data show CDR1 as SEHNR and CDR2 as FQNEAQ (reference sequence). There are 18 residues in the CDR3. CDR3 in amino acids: CASTHTNTRGIIVSPLHF. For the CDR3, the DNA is TGTGCCAGCACCCATACCAACACCAGGGGGATTATTGTTTCACCCCTCCACTTT.

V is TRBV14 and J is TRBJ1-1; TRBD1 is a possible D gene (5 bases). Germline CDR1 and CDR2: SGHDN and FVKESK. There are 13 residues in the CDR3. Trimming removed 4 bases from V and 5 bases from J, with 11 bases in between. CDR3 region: CASSPQGITEAFF. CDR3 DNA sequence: TGTGCCAGCAGCCCGCAGGGTATAACTGAAGCTTTCTTT.

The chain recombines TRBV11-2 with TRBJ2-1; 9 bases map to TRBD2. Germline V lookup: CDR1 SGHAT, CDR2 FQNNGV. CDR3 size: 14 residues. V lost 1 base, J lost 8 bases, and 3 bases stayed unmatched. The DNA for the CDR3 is TGTGCCAGCAGCTTAGCCCGGACTAGCGATGAGCAGTTCTTC. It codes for CASSLARTSDEQFF.

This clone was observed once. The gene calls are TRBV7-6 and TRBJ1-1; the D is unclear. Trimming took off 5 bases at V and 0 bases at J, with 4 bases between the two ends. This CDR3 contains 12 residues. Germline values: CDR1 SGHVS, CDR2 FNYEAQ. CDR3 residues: CASSELNTEAFF. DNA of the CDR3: TGTGCCAGCAGCGAGTTGAACACTGAAGCTTTCTTT.

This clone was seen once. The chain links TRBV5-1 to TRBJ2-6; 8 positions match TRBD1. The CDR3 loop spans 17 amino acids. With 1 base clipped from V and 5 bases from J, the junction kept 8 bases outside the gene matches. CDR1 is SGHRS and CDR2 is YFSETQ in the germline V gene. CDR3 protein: CASSLTGQGPWANVLTF. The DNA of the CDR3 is TGCGCCAGCAGCTTGACCGGACAGGGCCCGTGGGCCAACGTCCTGACTTTC.

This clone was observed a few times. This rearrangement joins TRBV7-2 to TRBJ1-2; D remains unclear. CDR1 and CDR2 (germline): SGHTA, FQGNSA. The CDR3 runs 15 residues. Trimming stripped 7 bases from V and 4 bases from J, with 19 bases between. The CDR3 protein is CASNPHLGRIYGYTF. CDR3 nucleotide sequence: TGTGCCAGCAACCCACATCTGGGCAGAATCTATGGCTACACCTTC.

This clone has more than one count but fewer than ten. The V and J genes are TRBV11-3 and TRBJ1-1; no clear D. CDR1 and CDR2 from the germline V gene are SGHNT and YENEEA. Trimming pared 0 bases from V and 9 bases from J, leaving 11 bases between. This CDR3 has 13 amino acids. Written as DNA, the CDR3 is TGTGCCAGCAGCTTAGATGTCCGGAGCCAAGCTTTCTTT. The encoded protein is CASSLDVRSQAFF.

The CDR3 DNA reads as TGTGCCAGTACAGGGGAGGTAAGAGGAACTGAAGCTTTCTTT. Protein sequence: CASTGEVRGTEAFF. This chain links TRBV6-6 with TRBJ1-1; 7 bases are a match to TRBD1. CDR1 and CDR2 (germline): MNHNY, SVGAGI (reference sequence). With V trimmed by 9 bases and J by 5 bases, 12 bases remained unmatched. This CDR3 contains 14 residues.